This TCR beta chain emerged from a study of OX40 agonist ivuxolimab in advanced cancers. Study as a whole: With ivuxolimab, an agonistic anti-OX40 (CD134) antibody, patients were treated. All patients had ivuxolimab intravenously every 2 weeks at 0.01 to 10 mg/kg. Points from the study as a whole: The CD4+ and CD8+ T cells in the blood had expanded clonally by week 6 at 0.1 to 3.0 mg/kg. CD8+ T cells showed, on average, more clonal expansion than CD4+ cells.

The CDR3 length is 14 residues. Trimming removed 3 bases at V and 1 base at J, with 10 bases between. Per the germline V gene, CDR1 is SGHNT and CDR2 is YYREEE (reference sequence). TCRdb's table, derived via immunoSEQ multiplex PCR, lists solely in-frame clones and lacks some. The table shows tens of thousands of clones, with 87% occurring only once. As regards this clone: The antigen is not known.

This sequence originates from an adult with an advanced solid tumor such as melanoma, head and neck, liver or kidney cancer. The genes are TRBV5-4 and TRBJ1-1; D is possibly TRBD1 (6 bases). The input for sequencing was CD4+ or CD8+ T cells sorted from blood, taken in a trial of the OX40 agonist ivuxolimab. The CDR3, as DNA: TGTGCCAGCAGCTGGGGGGGCCAGAACACTGAAGCTTTCTTT. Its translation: CASSWGGQNTEAFF.